This T cell receptor beta chain was sequenced for a study of T cells after somatic rescue of genetic block. The data were produced by immunoSEQ multiplex PCR, yet TCRdb's version contains in-frame clones alone and is incomplete. The sample has under 150,000 clones; around nine tenths are singletons. V was clipped by 5 bases and J by 0 bases, with 7 bases between them. The CDR3 is 13 residues long. The germline CDR1 and CDR2 sequences are MNHEY and SVGAGI. The genes are TRBV6-5 and TRBJ1-1, with D unresolved. Sequencing was done on a sample of peripheral blood mononuclear cells (PBMCs). This TCR was sampled from a woman aged 18-35 years. CDR3 amino acids: CASSITVNTEAFF. The CDR3 coding sequence is TGTGCCAGCAGTATCACAGTGAACACTGAAGCTTTCTTT.